The clone carrying this T cell receptor (beta chain) has a single count. Germline V gene data show CDR1 as GTSNPN and CDR2 as SVGIG (reference sequence). Trimming removed 3 bases from V and 4 bases from J, with 21 bases in between. This CDR3 has 16 residues. Individuals aged about 18 to 89 years were recruited from 20 to 25 US areas. The sample is drawn from a study of blood T cell repertoires in COVID-19. Overall study: The samples span acute and convalescent COVID-19 from the United States, Italy and Spain. T cells, B-cell-depleted T cells, or PBMCs supplied cDNA or gDNA.

How the authors handled the data: Nucleated cell counts were estimated from reference gene primer amplification. This table comes from immunoSEQ multiplex PCR, and its TCRdb copy is limited to in-frame clones, with some not included. V and J calls and clone size come straight from that table; D and trimming were deduced from the DNA. The data show around 250,000 clones, with 85% seen just once and around 9.8% held by the top ten. The specimen sequenced was PBMCs or T cells enriched from blood (not recorded which). The V call is TRBV30, the J call TRBJ1-2, with D perhaps TRBD1 (5 bases). This TCR came from a woman in her forties or fifties with acute COVID-19. CDR3 in amino acids: CAWSRAQGGLAYGYTF. CDR3 in DNA: TGTGCCTGGAGCAGGGCTCAGGGCGGTCTTGCCTATGGCTACACCTTC.